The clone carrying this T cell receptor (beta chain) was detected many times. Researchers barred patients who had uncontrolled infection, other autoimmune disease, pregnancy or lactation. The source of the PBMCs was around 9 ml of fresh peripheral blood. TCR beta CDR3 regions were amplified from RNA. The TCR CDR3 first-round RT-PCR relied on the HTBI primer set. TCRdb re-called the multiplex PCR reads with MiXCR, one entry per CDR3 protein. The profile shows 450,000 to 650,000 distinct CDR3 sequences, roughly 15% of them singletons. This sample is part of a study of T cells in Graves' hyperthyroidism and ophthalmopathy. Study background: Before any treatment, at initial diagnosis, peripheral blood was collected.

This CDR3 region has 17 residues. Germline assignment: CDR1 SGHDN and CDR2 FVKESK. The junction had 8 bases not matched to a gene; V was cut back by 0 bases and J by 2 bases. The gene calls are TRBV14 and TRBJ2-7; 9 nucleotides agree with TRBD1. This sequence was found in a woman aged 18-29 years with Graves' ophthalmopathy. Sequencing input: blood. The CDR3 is CASSQDPWDRDPYEQYF. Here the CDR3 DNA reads TGTGCCAGCAGCCAAGACCCATGGGACAGGGACCCCTACGAGCAGTACTTC.